The 16 T cell receptor beta chains listed next were all sequenced from one sample in a study of radiation and T cells in renal cell carcinoma. Clones were sequenced by immunoSEQ multiplex PCR, and TCRdb holds only the in-frame ones, with some missing. Of around 26,000 clones listed, more than 45% are singletons. Treatment described: treatment-naive control, cytoreductive nephrectomy. The material sequenced was tumor tissue, taken from a patient whose treatment was nephrectomy without radiotherapy. Every receptor here comes from a man between 40 and 49 years old with renal cell carcinoma.

This clone was detected only a few times. The chain uses TRBV5-1 and TRBJ2-5, with D unclear. Germline CDR1 reads SGHRS; CDR2 reads YFSETQ. This CDR3 has 14 amino acids. V was clipped by 5 bases and J by 2 bases, with 13 bases between them. CDR3 sequence reads: CASRIGRGQETQYF. CDR3 coding DNA: TGCGCCAGCAGGATAGGAAGAGGACAAGAGACCCAGTACTTC. Complete variable domain (other parts from reference TRBV5-1 and TRBJ2-5): KAGVTQTPRYLIKTRGQQVTLSCSPISGHRSVSWYQQTPGQGLQFLFEYFSETQRNKGNFPGRFSGRQFSNSRSEMNVSTLELGDSALYLCASRIGRGQETQYFGPGTRLLVL.

This sequence joins TRBV7-2 and TRBJ1-1; D might be TRBD1 (5 bases). Trimming took 5 bases from V and 0 from J, leaving 10 bases between them. In germline, CDR1 is SGHTA, CDR2 FQGNSA. This CDR3 region has 14 residues. CDR3: CASSPGPLNTEAFF. The CDR3 coding sequence is TGTGCCAGCAGCCCGGGACCCCTGAACACTGAAGCTTTCTTT.

The chain has TRBV28 and TRBJ1-5; no firm D call. The CDR3 is 13 amino acids. Germline V gene lookup returns CDR1 MDHEN and CDR2 SYDVKM. Trimming left V 10 bases short and J 4 bases short, with 14 bases between. The CDR3 loop reads CATETSLNQPQHF. For the CDR3, the DNA is TGTGCCACCGAGACCAGCCTGAATCAGCCCCAGCATTTT.

This clone was detected only a few times. The rearrangement uses TRBV6-6 and TRBJ1-1; D gene unclear. There are 13 residues in the CDR3. Germline V gene data show CDR1 as MNHNY and CDR2 as SVGAGI (reference sequence). Between the trimmed V and J ends, which lost 7 bases and 6 bases, there was a span of 15 bases. CDR3 region: CASTTDANAEAFF. CDR3 coding DNA: TGTGCCAGCACCACGGACGCAAACGCTGAAGCTTTCTTT.

This sequence joins TRBV7-9 and TRBJ2-1; 9 bases are a match to TRBD1. The junction had 13 bases not matched to a gene; V was cut back by 5 bases and J by 5 bases. The CDR3 has 17 residues. The germline V gene encodes CDR1 SEHNR and CDR2 FQNEAQ (reference sequence). CDR3 amino acids: CASSPFSRDRVNNEQFF. CDR3 DNA sequence: TGTGCCAGCAGCCCCTTCTCGAGGGACAGGGTAAACAATGAGCAGTTCTTC.

In this sample, this clone turned up once. The rearrangement joins TRBV4-3 to TRBJ1-5; TRBD1 is a possible D gene (5 bases). Germline V CDR1 and CDR2: LGHNA, YSLEER. The V gene lost 1 base and the J gene lost 4 bases, with 11 bases spanning the gap. CDR3 length equals 15 residues. CDR3 amino acids: CASSQVAGGNQPQHF. The CDR3 DNA follows: TGCGCCAGCAGCCAAGTAGCGGGGGGTAATCAGCCCCAGCATTTT.

The CDR3 sequence is CASSLGDRLGFEKLFF. In DNA, the CDR3 is TGTGCCAGCAGCTTAGGGGACAGACTAGGCTTTGAAAAACTGTTTTTT. This rearrangement joins TRBV7-9 to TRBJ1-4; 7 nucleotides match TRBD1. V trimming: 1 base; J trimming: 7 bases; junction bases outside the gene matches: 9. The germline gives CDR1 SEHNR, CDR2 FQNEAQ (reference sequence). The CDR3 contains 16 residues.

The chain carries TRBV6-5 and TRBJ2-7, with a possible D match to TRBD2 (6 bases). This CDR3 contains 12 residues. Germline assignment: CDR1 MNHEY and CDR2 SVGAGI. Between the trimmed V and J ends, which lost 0 bases and 6 bases, there was a span of 6 bases. Written as DNA, the CDR3 is TGTGCCAGCAGTTACTCGACTAGCGAGCAGTACGTC. Its protein product is CASSYSTSEQYV.

The chain employs TRBV28 and TRBJ1-6; D is unresolved. V shed 2 bases and J shed 4 bases, with 6 bases lying between them. The CDR3 consists of 14 residues. Germline CDR1 and CDR2: MDHEN and SYDVKM. This CDR3 is CASSLSQYNSPLHF. The CDR3 DNA reads TGTGCCAGCAGTTTAAGCCAGTATAATTCACCCCTCCACTTT.

The chain links TRBV19 to TRBJ2-7, with D possibly matching TRBD1 (5 bases). The V end was cut by 3 bases, the J end by 0 bases, with 12 bases between. The germline CDR1 and CDR2 sequences are LNHDA and SQIVND (reference sequence). The CDR3 length is 15 residues. The CDR3 nucleotides read TGTGCCAGTAGTATCGACAGTAGTGTCTCCTACGAGCAGTACTTC. This encodes CASSIDSSVSYEQYF.

The chain is built from TRBV6-1 and TRBJ1-6; a possible D gene is TRBD1 (5 bases). Germline V CDR1 and CDR2: MNHNS, SASEGT. V lost 0 bases and J lost 0, with 18 bases in between. The CDR3 runs to 20 residues. CDR3 loop: CASSEAVDGASSSYNSPLHF. In nucleotides, the CDR3 is TGTGCCAGCAGTGAAGCAGTCGATGGGGCCTCGAGCTCCTATAATTCACCCCTCCACTTT.

The V and J genes are TRBV2 and TRBJ1-1; D is uncertain. The germline V gene has CDR1 SNHLY and CDR2 FYNNEI. Trimming shortened V by 2 bases and J by 6 bases, and 16 bases separated the two germline ends. The CDR3 has 15 residues. The CDR3 loop reads CASSERWVDHPEAFF. Written as DNA, the CDR3 is TGTGCCAGCAGTGAACGATGGGTCGACCACCCTGAAGCTTTCTTT.

This clone is classed as medium-sized. The rearrangement links TRBV9 to TRBJ1-1, with D uncertain. V was cut by 0 bases and J by 2 bases, with 5 bases left in between. Germline CDR1 reads SGDLS; CDR2 reads YYNGEE. The CDR3 runs to 13 residues. CDR3 amino acids: CASSVATNTEAFF. The CDR3 nucleotides are TGTGCCAGCAGCGTAGCCACCAACACTGAAGCTTTCTTT.

The rearrangement joins TRBV10-3 to TRBJ1-1; 7 positions match TRBD1. Germline V CDR1 and CDR2: ENHRY, SYGVKD. The V gene end was trimmed by 0 bases and the J gene end by 2 bases; junction bases not matched to a gene: 3. The CDR3 runs 15 residues. The CDR3 nucleotides read TGTGCCATCAGTGAGTCCCGGGACAGTAACACTGAAGCTTTCTTT. This encodes CAISESRDSNTEAFF.

The chain uses TRBV6-5 and TRBJ1-1, with D possibly being TRBD1 (6 bases). V dropped 4 bases and J dropped 0 bases, with 15 bases sitting between them. The CDR3 has 16 amino acids. CDR1 and CDR2 (germline): MNHEY, SVGAGI. The CDR3 bases are TGTGCCAGCAGTTCTGGACAGCCTTGGGTGAACACTGAAGCTTTCTTT. It translates to CASSSGQPWVNTEAFF.

This clone was observed a handful of times. CDR3 amino acids: CASSPPTGGKGDEQYF. In DNA, the CDR3 is TGTGCCAGCTCACCACCGACAGGGGGTAAAGGGGACGAGCAGTACTTC. This chain connects TRBV18 to TRBJ2-7; 9 bases line up with TRBD1. CDR1 and CDR2 from the germline V gene are KGHSH and LQKENI. There are 16 residues in the CDR3. Germline trimming cut 0 bases from V and 5 bases from J; bases unmatched to any gene: 8.